The 11 T cell receptor beta chains in this list originate from one sample, sequenced in a study of T cell repertoires in cytomegalovirus infection. A single record per CDR3 protein comes from TCRdb applying MiXCR to the reads. Among roughly 800,000 distinct CDR3 sequences listed, around 29% were seen once. No antigens are known for them. Here the sequenced sample was cultured CD8+ T cells from PBMCs, taken from culture after CMV antigen stimulation. The receptors come from a human donor in good health (CMV status not recorded). Some clones in this sample may be carry-over from other donors' samples.

This clonotype has just a few counts. The chain has TRBV4-2 and TRBJ1-2, with D tentatively TRBD1 (5 bases). CDR1 LGHNA and CDR2 YNFKEQ come from the germline V gene. The CDR3 is 15 amino acids. The V and J ends lost 0 bases and 8 bases respectively, with 16 bases between them. The DNA of the CDR3 is TGTGCCAGCAGCCAAGATGAGGGGCTGGTATTGGGCTACACCTTC. It codes for CASSQDEGLVLGYTF.

The rearrangement uses TRBV29-1 and TRBJ1-2; no definite D call. Germline V gene data show CDR1 as SQVTM and CDR2 as ANQGSEA. Deletions cut 4 bases from V and 7 bases from J, with 16 bases between. This CDR3 contains 13 residues. The CDR3 bases are TGCAGCGTTGTTTCCCGGGGTCGGTCTGGCTACACCTTC. Its protein product is CSVVSRGRSGYTF.

This chain links TRBV27 with TRBJ1-5; no clear D. Germline V gives CDR1 MNHEY, CDR2 SMNVEV (reference sequence). This CDR3 is built from 13 residues. Trimming took off 0 bases at V and 10 bases at J, with 10 bases between the two ends. The CDR3 loop reads CASSLSPFRPQHF. The CDR3 DNA reads TGTGCCAGCAGTTTATCGCCCTTTCGACCCCAGCATTTT.

This clonotype was detected ten times or more. The chain couples TRBV12-3 or TRBV12-4 to TRBJ2-1; unclear D gene. CDR3 size: 17 residues. Trimming took off 0 bases at V and 0 bases at J, with 12 bases between the two ends. The CDR3 spells CASSLAPAGRSYNEQFF. The CDR3 nucleotides read TGTGCCAGCAGTTTAGCCCCTGCAGGACGCTCCTACAATGAGCAGTTCTTC.

The chain uses TRBV7-6 and TRBJ2-1; 16 nucleotides match TRBD2. This CDR3 contains 18 residues. With V trimmed by 5 bases and J by 5 bases, 9 bases remained unmatched. Germline V gene data show CDR1 as SGHVS and CDR2 as FNYEAQ. The CDR3 reads CASSRGTSGGGLDNEQFF. CDR3 DNA: TGTGCCAGCAGCCGCGGGACTAGCGGGGGGGGGTTGGACAATGAGCAGTTCTTC. The variable domain in full, completed from reference TRBV7-6 and TRBJ2-1, reads GAGVSQSPRYKVTKRGQDVALRCDPISGHVSLYWYRQALGQGPEFLTYFNYEAQQDKSGLPNDRFSAERPEGSISTLTIQRTEQRDSAMYRCASSRGTSGGGLDNEQFFGPGTRLTVL.

The rearrangement uses TRBV4-1 and TRBJ1-1; 9 bases are a match to TRBD1. This CDR3 has 16 amino acids. Germline trimming cut 5 bases from V and 5 bases from J; bases unmatched to any gene: 12. Germline CDR1 MGHRA, CDR2 YSYEKL. The CDR3 loop is CASSKSEGQGRTEAFF. Here the CDR3 DNA reads TGCGCCAGCAGCAAATCCGAGGGACAGGGAAGAACTGAAGCTTTCTTT.

The chain employs TRBV27 and TRBJ1-5; D is possibly TRBD1 (6 bases). Trimming removed 5 bases at V and 5 bases at J, with 16 bases between. The CDR3 has 15 residues. Germline CDR1 reads MNHEY; CDR2 reads SMNVEV (reference sequence). CDR3 coding DNA: TGTGCCAGCAGTCCCCCGGACAGACTGGATCAGCCCCAGCATTTT. Its protein is CASSPPDRLDQPQHF.

The CDR3 DNA is TGTGCTAGTGGTTTGGCCATCAGGGGCAAGAACTATTTATCCTATAATTCACCCCTCCACTTT. Translated: CASGLAIRGKNYLSYNSPLHF. The chain employs TRBV12-5 and TRBJ1-6; weak D call: TRBD1 (6 bases). CDR1 is LGHNT and CDR2 is FRNRAP in the germline V gene. Trimming removed 1 base from V and 1 base from J, with 23 bases in between. The CDR3 is 21 residues long. Using reference TRBV12-5 and TRBJ1-6 for the parts outside the CDR3, the full variable domain is DARVTQTPRHKVTEMGQEVTMRCQPILGHNTVFWYRQTMMQGLELLAYFRNRAPLDDSGMPKDRFSAEMPDATLATLKIQPSEPRDSAVYFCASGLAIRGKNYLSYNSPLHFGNGTRLTVT.

V and J are TRBV5-1 and TRBJ2-2; no reliable D call. CDR3 length: 15 residues. Germline V CDR1 and CDR2: SGHRS, YFSETQ. The V and J ends lost 0 bases and 1 base respectively, with 7 bases between them. This chain's CDR3 is CASSLVHMNTGELFF. For the CDR3, the DNA is TGCGCCAGCAGCTTGGTCCATATGAACACCGGGGAGCTGTTTTTT.

This chain connects TRBV4-3 to TRBJ1-2; a possible D gene is TRBD1 (6 bases). The germline V gene has CDR1 LGHNA and CDR2 YSLEER. Trimming took off 0 bases at V and 6 bases at J, with 17 bases between the two ends. This CDR3 spans 16 amino acids. The CDR3 loop reads CASSQDNRQASDGYTF. CDR3 coding DNA: TGCGCCAGCAGCCAAGATAACCGACAGGCCTCTGATGGCTACACCTTC.

The sample holds many counts of this clonotype. The chain uses TRBV6-6 and TRBJ2-7; TRBD1 or TRBD2 may be the D gene (5 bases each). V was cut by 6 bases and J by 5 bases, with 11 bases left in between. Germline assignment: CDR1 MNHNY and CDR2 SVGAGI (reference sequence). This CDR3 contains 12 residues. CDR3 loop: CASSFGTDEQYV. The CDR3, as DNA: TGTGCCAGCAGCTTCGGGACCGACGAGCAGTACGTC.